Listed below are T cell receptor beta chains from one sample, sequenced in a study of shared clonotypes between healthy human individuals. TCRdb keeps only in-frame clones here, not all; method: immunoSEQ multiplex PCR. The repertoire consists of about 2.4 million clones, with more than 90% occurring once and the leading ten covering about 0.13%. The sequenced sample consisted of naive CD4+ T cells sorted from blood. Receptor source: a young man in good health. Each CDR3 is given with its conserved first and last residue. Each record gives: V gene, D gene, J gene, clone size, CDR3 DNA, CDR3 protein. A D gene is named only where the DNA matches it firmly. Size tells how often a clone was seen (once, few, many) or the class of an expanded clone, and some rows leave it out.

TRBV6-5	.	TRBJ2-1	.	TGTGCCAGCAGTGTCGCGAAGGGCGGGAATGAGCAGTTCTTC	CASSVAKGGNEQFF
TRBV30	TRBD2	TRBJ2-3	.	TGTGCCTGGAGTTTGGGGGGGAGCACAGATACGCAGTATTTT	CAWSLGGSTDTQYF
TRBV7-2	.	TRBJ2-1	.	TGTGCCAGCAGCTCCCTAGCTGCTTACAATGAGCAGTTCTTC	CASSSLAAYNEQFF
TRBV28	.	TRBJ1-5	few	TGTGCCAGCACCCCGGACAGACTTTATCAGCCCCAGCATTTT	CASTPDRLYQPQHF
TRBV6-1	.	TRBJ2-2	.	TGTGCCAGCAGTGAACGGTCCGGGGAGCTGTTTTTT	CASSERSGELFF
TRBV5-1	TRBD1	TRBJ2-5	.	TGCGCCAGCAGGATCCCAGGGGGCGATAAGACCCAGTACTTC	CASRIPGGDKTQYF
TRBV6-5	TRBD1	TRBJ1-1	.	TGTGCCAGCAGCCCGACAGGGGCGCGAGTTACTGAAGCTTTCTTT	CASSPTGARVTEAFF
TRBV10-2	.	TRBJ2-2	.	TGCGCCAGCGGGGCAGCCGGGGAGCTGTTTTTT	CASGAAGELFF
TRBV7-2	.	TRBJ1-2	.	TGTGCCAGCAGCCCTGGGGGGGACTATGGCTACACCTTC	CASSPGGDYGYTF
TRBV5-4	.	TRBJ2-7	.	TGTGCCAGCAGCTTGGACAGGGCCTCCTACGAGCAGTACTTC	CASSLDRASYEQYF